The T cell receptor (beta chain) described here comes from a study of cytomegalovirus exposure and HLA in healthy donors. The CDR3 consists of 17 residues. Germline CDR1 SGHDT, CDR2 YYEEEE. Trimming took 1 base from V and 4 from J; bases not matched to a gene: 7. Use of 60 Vbeta and 13 Jbeta primers characterized the PCR. The protocol was immunoSEQ multiplex PCR, while the TCRdb copy is restricted to in-frame clones and leaves out a portion. The repertoire consists of roughly 100,000 clones, with about 77% occurring once and the leading ten covering around a tenth. The sequenced material came from PBMCs. The sequence derives from a woman under 30 in good health and CMV-seropositive. The chain couples TRBV5-6 to TRBJ2-6; TRBD1 matches at 8 bases. This CDR3 is CASSLRQGAVGANVLTF. Written as DNA, the CDR3 is TGTGCCAGCAGCTTGCGCCAGGGGGCCGTAGGGGCCAACGTCCTGACTTTC.